Given below is one TCR beta chain in context. No antigen is known for it. Germline is not matched at one junction end, which may reflect a read error. Germline values: CDR1 LGHNA, CDR2 YNFKEQ. The CDR3 spans 15 residues. Some clones are missing from TCRdb's copy, which holds only in-frame ones; the method was immunoSEQ multiplex PCR. Of fewer than 85,000 clones listed, about 87% are singletons. This sample is drawn from a study of OX40 agonist ivuxolimab in advanced cancers. At the level of the study: Those enrolled were 70% to 85% male, with a mean age of about 66 years and ages from roughly 23 to 79.

The study's findings and limits: Antigen specificity of clonally expanded peripheral T cells was not established. Some of the lowest clonal expansion was seen in partial responders at 0.1-3.0 mg/kg. Some nonresponders likewise displayed low normalized T-cell clonal expansion.

The J gene is TRBJ2-1, the V gene TRBV4-2, with 11 positions matching TRBD2. The specimen comprised CD4+ or CD8+ T cells sorted from blood, sampled in a trial of the OX40 agonist ivuxolimab. The receptor was isolated from an adult with an advanced solid tumor such as melanoma, head and neck, liver or kidney cancer. CDR3 amino acids: CASSPGTSGDNEKFF. The CDR3 DNA is TGTGCCAGCAGCCCCGGGACTAGCGGAGACAATGAGAAGTTCTTC.